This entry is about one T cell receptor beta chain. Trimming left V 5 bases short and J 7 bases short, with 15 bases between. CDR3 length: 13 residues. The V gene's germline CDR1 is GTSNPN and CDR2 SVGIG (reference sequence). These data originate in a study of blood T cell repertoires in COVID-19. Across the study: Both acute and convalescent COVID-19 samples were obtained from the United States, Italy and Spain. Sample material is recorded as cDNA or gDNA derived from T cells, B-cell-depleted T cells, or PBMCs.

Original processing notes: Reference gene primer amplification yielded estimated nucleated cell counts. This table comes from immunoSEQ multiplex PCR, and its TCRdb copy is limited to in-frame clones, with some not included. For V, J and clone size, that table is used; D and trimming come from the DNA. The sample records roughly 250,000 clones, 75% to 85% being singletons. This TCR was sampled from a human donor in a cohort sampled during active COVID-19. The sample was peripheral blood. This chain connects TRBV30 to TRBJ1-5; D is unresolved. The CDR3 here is CAWSVEHNQPQHF. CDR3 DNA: TGTGCCTGGTCAGTGGAGCACAACCAGCCCCAGCATTTT.